These 18 T cell receptor beta chains were all obtained from the same sample, sequenced in a study of response to subunit inactivated influenza vaccine. One entry per CDR3 protein results from TCRdb running MiXCR on the RT-PCR reads. The data contain about 520,000 distinct CDR3 sequences, 25% of them singletons. The input for sequencing was CD4+ T cells sorted from PBMCs, taken 5 days after vaccination. The receptors here all came from a man aged 45-65 years who received an inactivated influenza vaccine.

The chain joins TRBV5-1 to TRBJ2-7, with TRBD1 identical over 8 bases. Germline values: CDR1 SGHRS, CDR2 YFSETQ. Trimming at V came to 4 bases and at J to 3 bases, leaving 9 bases not matched to a gene. This CDR3 has 15 amino acids. This CDR3 is CASSKTGTGFYEQYF. Here the CDR3 DNA reads TGCGCCAGCAGCAAGACCGGGACAGGTTTCTACGAGCAGTACTTC.

V is TRBV12-3 or TRBV12-4 and J is TRBJ2-4, with 7 bases matching TRBD1. The trim removed 5 bases at V and 1 base at J, leaving 8 bases unmatched. The CDR3 length is 16 residues. The CDR3: CASSQYPDRAKNIQYF. The DNA for the CDR3 is TGTGCCAGCAGTCAATACCCGGACAGGGCCAAAAACATTCAGTACTTC.

This clonotype was seen a handful of times. The J gene is TRBJ2-1, the V gene TRBV11-2; 14 nucleotides align to TRBD2. V lost 5 bases, J lost 7 bases, and 10 bases stayed unmatched. The CDR3 spans 17 residues. The germline V gene has CDR1 SGHAT and CDR2 FQNNGV. CDR3 in DNA: TGTGCCAGCAGCCAAGGACTAGCGGGAGGTTCAGGGAATGAGCAGTTCTTC. This codes for CASSQGLAGGSGNEQFF.

The CDR3 DNA reads as TGTGCCAGCAGTCCGACTAGCGGTGCCAACACAGAGCAGTTCTTC. Amino acids: CASSPTSGANTEQFF. The V and J genes are TRBV12-3 or TRBV12-4 and TRBJ2-1; 9 bases align to TRBD2. The CDR3 consists of 15 residues. Trimming cost V 5 bases and J 10 bases; bases outside gene matches: 12.

Ten or more counts support this clonotype. The genes are TRBV11-2 and TRBJ2-7, with TRBD2 identical over 7 bases. V lost 1 base and J lost 4; bases outside the gene matches: 13. The CDR3 is 17 amino acids. In germline, CDR1 is SGHAT, CDR2 FQNNGV. The CDR3: CASSLVAAREWGYEQYF. The CDR3 DNA sequence: TGTGCCAGCAGCTTAGTGGCCGCGCGGGAGTGGGGTTACGAGCAGTACTTC.

The count of this clonotype is one. This rearrangement joins TRBV21-1 to TRBJ1-1; the table calls TRBD1, which could not be checked here. TRBV21-1 is a pseudogene. The CDR3 sequence is 14 residues long. The CDR3: CASNPESSNTEAFF. CDR3 bases: TGTGCCAGCAACCCTGAGTCGTCGAACACTGAAGCTTTCTTT.

The genes are TRBV10-3 and TRBJ1-2, with TRBD1 identical over 7 bases. J was trimmed by 4 bases and V by 2 bases; bases with no gene match: 4. The CDR3 covers 14 residues. Germline CDR1 ENHRY, CDR2 SYGVKD. The CDR3 here is CAISEDRASYGYTF. In DNA form, the CDR3 reads TGTGCCATCAGTGAGGACAGGGCTAGCTATGGCTACACCTTC.

V gene TRBV4-2 combines with J gene TRBJ1-3; D gene ambiguous. The V and J ends lost 0 bases and 0 bases respectively, with 6 bases between them. Germline CDR1 is LGHNA and CDR2 is YNFKEQ. The CDR3 runs 15 residues. The CDR3: CASSQEFVSGNTIYF. The DNA for the CDR3 is TGTGCCAGCAGCCAAGAGTTCGTCTCTGGAAACACCATATATTTT.

The table lists this clonotype with a few counts. The chain recombines TRBV29-1 with TRBJ1-3, with a tentative D call TRBD1 (6 bases). The germline V gene has CDR1 SQVTM and CDR2 ANQGSEA. The CDR3 spans 16 residues. Trimming pared 6 bases from V and 0 bases from J, leaving 18 bases between. CDR3 amino acids: CSVKGGHLNSGNTIYF. The CDR3 DNA reads TGCAGCGTCAAGGGGGGACATCTTAACTCTGGAAACACCATATATTTT.

This clonotype has just a few counts. The rearrangement joins TRBV4-3 to TRBJ1-4; D might be TRBD1 (5 bases). CDR3 length equals 15 residues. The V gene's germline CDR1 is LGHNA and CDR2 YSLEER. Between the trimmed V and J ends, which lost 1 base and 2 bases, there was a span of 8 bases. The CDR3 loop reads CASSQGGKTNEKLFF. For the CDR3, the DNA is TGCGCCAGCAGCCAAGGGGGCAAGACTAATGAAAAACTGTTTTTT.

There are a few counts of this clonotype. CDR3 protein: CSARGAGATKNIQYF. CDR3 DNA: TGCAGTGCTAGAGGAGCGGGAGCGACCAAAAACATTCAGTACTTC. The J gene is TRBJ2-4, the V gene TRBV20-1; 8 bases are shared with TRBD2. V trimming: 1 base; J trimming: 2 bases; junction bases outside the gene matches: 4. In germline, CDR1 is DFQATT, CDR2 SNEGSKA (reference sequence). The CDR3 is 15 amino acids.

The genes are TRBV9 and TRBJ1-1; 8 nucleotides agree with TRBD1. The CDR3 is made up of 14 amino acids. Germline assignment: CDR1 SGDLS and CDR2 YYNGEE. The J segment lost 0 bases and the V segment lost 6 bases, leaving 4 bases of the junction unmatched. Here the CDR3 reads CASTRQGLNTEAFF. DNA of the CDR3: TGTGCCAGCACCCGACAGGGGCTGAACACTGAAGCTTTCTTT. Variable domain in full (rest from reference TRBV9 and TRBJ1-1): DSGVTQTPKHLITATGQRVTLRCSPRSGDLSVYWYQQSLDQGLQFLIQYYNGEERAKGNILERFSAQQFPDLHSELNLSSLELGDSALYFCASTRQGLNTEAFFGQGTRLTVV.

The V and J genes are TRBV20-1 and TRBJ2-7; 7 bases are a match to TRBD1. Per germline, CDR1 DFQATT and CDR2 SNEGSKA (reference sequence). V gave up 2 bases and J gave up 6 bases; unmatched junction bases: 10. The CDR3 has 14 residues. The CDR3 nucleotides read TGCAGTGCTAGATCCGGGACAGCCGCCCTCGAGCAGTACTTC. Its protein product is CSARSGTAALEQYF.

This clonotype was seen a handful of times. This chain uses TRBV7-9 with TRBJ2-3; no firm D call. CDR1 is SEHNR and CDR2 is FQNEAQ in the germline V gene (reference sequence). CDR3 length equals 17 residues. V lost 7 bases and J lost 0, with 20 bases in between. The CDR3 region is CASTPTGPWGSTDTQYF. In DNA, the CDR3 is TGTGCCAGCACCCCCACCGGGCCCTGGGGAAGCACAGATACGCAGTATTTT. The complete variable domain, with remaining parts taken from reference TRBV7-9 and TRBJ2-3, reads DTGVSQNPRHKITKRGQNVTFRCDPISEHNRLYWYRQTLGQGPEFLTYFQNEAQLEKSRLLSDRFSAERPKGSFSTLEIQRTEQGDSAMYLCASTPTGPWGSTDTQYFGPGTRLTVL.

This chain joins TRBV20-1 and TRBJ2-7; 7 bases match TRBD2. The germline V gene has CDR1 DFQATT and CDR2 SNEGSKA (reference sequence). Trimming cost V 4 bases and J 4 bases; bases outside gene matches: 4. CDR3 length equals 12 residues. The CDR3 here is CSATSGGYEQYF. CDR3 bases: TGCAGTGCTACCTCGGGGGGTTACGAGCAGTACTTC.

The chain is built from TRBV28 and TRBJ2-3, with 10 bases aligning to TRBD1. The V and J ends lost 3 bases and 3 bases, in that order; junction bases with no gene match: 6. This CDR3 region has 16 residues. Germline V lookup: CDR1 MDHEN, CDR2 SYDVKM. CDR3 sequence: CASSLGQGSWTDTQYF. CDR3 DNA sequence: TGTGCCAGCAGTTTGGGACAGGGGAGCTGGACAGATACGCAGTATTTT.

At least ten counts were recorded for this clonotype. The chain couples TRBV20-1 to TRBJ2-5, with TRBD1 matching over 8 bases. CDR3 size: 12 residues. V gave up 4 bases and J gave up 5 bases; unmatched junction bases: 3. Per the germline V gene, CDR1 is DFQATT and CDR2 is SNEGSKA (reference sequence). The CDR3 loop is CSAKDRVETQYF. The CDR3 region has the DNA TGCAGTGCTAAGGACAGGGTGGAGACCCAGTACTTC.

This clonotype turned up a few times. The genes are TRBV29-1 and TRBJ2-7; D perhaps matches TRBD2 (5 bases). The V end was cut by 6 bases, the J end by 3 bases, with 24 bases between. The CDR3 has 16 residues. Germline CDR1 SQVTM, CDR2 ANQGSEA. CDR3 in amino acids: CSVATREAGYRYEQYF. CDR3 bases: TGCAGCGTCGCCACGAGGGAAGCAGGTTATCGCTACGAGCAGTACTTC.